The clone carrying this T cell receptor beta chain was counted a few times. The antigen is unknown. Survey-level immunoSEQ v3.0 assays were run. Libraries were prepared by immunoSEQ multiplex PCR; TCRdb keeps only in-frame clonotypes and omits some of them. This sample carries tens of thousands of clones, approximately 84% of them seen once, and the ten largest clones take more than 3.5%. This CDR3 is 16 amino acids long. Trimming cost V 5 bases and J 7 bases; bases outside gene matches: 9. Germline-derived CDR1 and CDR2 are SGHTA and FQGTGA. This sample is drawn from a study of long-term antiretroviral therapy in people with HIV. Study summary: The 2015 immediate-ART recommendation was preceded by the earliest samples by about a decade.

Study outcomes and limitations: All blood samples came from the years 2004 to 2017, possibly under older ART regimens. At every time point, clones expanded before ART dominated the repertoire. After ART, diversity increased yet remained lower than transplant donor controls.

This clonotype was sampled from a young man with HIV. The sample was unsorted PBMCs, taken 0.5 years after starting antiretroviral therapy. V and J are TRBV7-3 and TRBJ2-2, with 11 bases matching TRBD1. The CDR3 reads CASSVTGTGGIGELFF. DNA for the CDR3: TGTGCCAGCAGCGTGACCGGGACAGGGGGTATCGGGGAGCTGTTTTTT.